This TCR beta chain originates from a study of molecular identifiers for immune sequencing clone quantification. Study-level points and caveats: A shared barcode on identical TCR molecules could lead to underestimated sizes for highly expanded clones.

The germline V and J ends were trimmed by 4 bases and 3 bases, with 17 bases remaining between them. From germline, CDR1 is SEHNR and CDR2 FQNEAQ (reference sequence). The CDR3 length is 16 residues. Details on this clonotype: What it binds is unknown.

A CD8+CD4-CCR7+CD45RA+ phenotype served as the sorting definition for naive CD8 T cells. Preparation of the bulk TCR libraries relied on previously described methods and listed TCR primers. TCRdb re-called the PCR reads through MiXCR, storing one row per CDR3 protein. The sample contains roughly 320,000 distinct CDR3 sequences, over 20% of which appear only once. The V and J genes are TRBV7-9 and TRBJ2-3; D is unresolved. The receptor was isolated from a human donor in good health. Some libraries in this study had Jurkat cell RNA spiked in. Sequencing input: naive CD8+ T cells from blood, with Jurkat cell RNA spiked in. Subset here: FACS-sorted CD8+CD4-CCR7+CD45RA+ naive T cells. The CDR3 sequence: CASSSDGVERTDTQYF. CDR3 nucleotide sequence: TGTGCCAGCAGCTCGGATGGGGTTGAGCGTACAGATACGCAGTATTTT.